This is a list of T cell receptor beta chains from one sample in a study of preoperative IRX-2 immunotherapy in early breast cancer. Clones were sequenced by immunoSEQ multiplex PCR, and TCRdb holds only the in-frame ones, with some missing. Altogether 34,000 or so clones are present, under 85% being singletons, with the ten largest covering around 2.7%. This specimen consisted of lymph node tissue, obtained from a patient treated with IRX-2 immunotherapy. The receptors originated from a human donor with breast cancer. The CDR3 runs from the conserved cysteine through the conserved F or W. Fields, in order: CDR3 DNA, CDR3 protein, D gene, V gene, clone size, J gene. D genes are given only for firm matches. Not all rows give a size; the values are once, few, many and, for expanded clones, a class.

TGCAGCGTTGTGTCAGGGGTGTCCTACGAGCAGTACTTC,CSVVSGVSYEQYF,.,TRBV29-1,.,TRBJ2-7
TGTGCCACCAGCAGAGATGGTAGCGGGAGGCTCGGGGAGCTGTTTTTT,CATSRDGSGRLGELFF,TRBD2,TRBV15,.,TRBJ2-2
TGTGCCAGTAGTGACACCGGGACAGGGCATGGAGAGACCCAGTACTTC,CASSDTGTGHGETQYF,TRBD1,TRBV19,.,TRBJ2-5
TGTGCCAGCAGGGTGACCGGGACTACGACCTACGAGCAGTACTTC,CASRVTGTTTYEQYF,TRBD2,TRBV6-8,.,TRBJ2-7
TGTGCCAGTAGTATTGGTACGGGCGCTGGGGCCAACGTCCTGACTTTC,CASSIGTGAGANVLTF,.,TRBV19,.,TRBJ2-6
TGTGCCAGCAGGCAGCAGGGAGCGGAATACGAGCAGTACTTC,CASRQQGAEYEQYF,.,TRBV6-8,once,TRBJ2-7
TGTGCCACCAGCAGAGTTCAGGTTAGCACAGATACGCAGTATTTT,CATSRVQVSTDTQYF,.,TRBV15,.,TRBJ2-3
TGTGCCAGCAGCCCCGGTAGCTTGCTTGTCAAAAACATTCAGTACTTC,CASSPGSLLVKNIQYF,.,TRBV6-8,.,TRBJ2-4
TGTGCCAGCAGCTCGGACAGGGCTAACTATGGCTACACCTTC,CASSSDRANYGYTF,TRBD1,TRBV7-6,.,TRBJ1-2
TGTGCCTGGAGTGTGGCAGAAAATTCACCCCTCCACTTT,CAWSVAENSPLHF,.,TRBV30,once,TRBJ1-6
TGTGCCAGCAGCTTACTTACAGGGGGCAAGAATGAGCAGTTCTTC,CASSLLTGGKNEQFF,TRBD1,TRBV11-3,.,TRBJ2-1